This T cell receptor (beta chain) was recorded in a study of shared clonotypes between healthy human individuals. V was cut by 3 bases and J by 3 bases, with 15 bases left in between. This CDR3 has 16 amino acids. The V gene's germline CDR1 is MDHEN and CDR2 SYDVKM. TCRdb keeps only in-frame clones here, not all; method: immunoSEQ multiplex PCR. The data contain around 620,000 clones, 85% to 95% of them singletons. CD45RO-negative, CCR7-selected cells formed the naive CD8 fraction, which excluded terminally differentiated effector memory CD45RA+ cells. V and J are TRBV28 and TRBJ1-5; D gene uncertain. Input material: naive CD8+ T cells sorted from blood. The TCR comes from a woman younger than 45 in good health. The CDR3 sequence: CASSLSLAMYNQPQHF. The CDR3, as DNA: TGTGCCAGCAGTTTGTCCCTTGCCATGTACAATCAGCCCCAGCATTTT.